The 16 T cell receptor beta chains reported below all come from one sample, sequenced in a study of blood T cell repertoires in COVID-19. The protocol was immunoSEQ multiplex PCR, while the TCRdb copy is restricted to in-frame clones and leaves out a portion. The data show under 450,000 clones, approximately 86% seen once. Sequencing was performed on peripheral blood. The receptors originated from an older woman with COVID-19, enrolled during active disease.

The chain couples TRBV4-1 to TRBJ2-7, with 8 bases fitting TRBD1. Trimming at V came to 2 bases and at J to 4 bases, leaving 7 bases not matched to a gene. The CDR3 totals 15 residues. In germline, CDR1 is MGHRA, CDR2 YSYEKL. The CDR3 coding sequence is TGCGCCAGCAGCCAATGGCCAGGGGGCGGGTACGAGCAGTACTTC. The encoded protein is CASSQWPGGGYEQYF.

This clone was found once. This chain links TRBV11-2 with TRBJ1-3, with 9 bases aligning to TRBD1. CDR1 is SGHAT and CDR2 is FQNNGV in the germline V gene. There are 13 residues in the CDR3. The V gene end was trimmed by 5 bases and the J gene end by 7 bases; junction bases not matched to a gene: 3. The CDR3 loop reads CASSADRGNTIYF. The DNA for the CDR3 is TGTGCCAGCAGCGCGGACAGGGGCAACACCATATATTTT.

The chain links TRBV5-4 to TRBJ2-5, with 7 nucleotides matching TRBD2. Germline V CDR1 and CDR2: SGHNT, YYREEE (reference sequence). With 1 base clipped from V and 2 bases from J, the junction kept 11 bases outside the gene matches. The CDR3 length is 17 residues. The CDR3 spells CASSLSWGGEAQETQYF. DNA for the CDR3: TGTGCCAGCAGCTTGTCTTGGGGAGGGGAGGCACAAGAGACCCAGTACTTC.

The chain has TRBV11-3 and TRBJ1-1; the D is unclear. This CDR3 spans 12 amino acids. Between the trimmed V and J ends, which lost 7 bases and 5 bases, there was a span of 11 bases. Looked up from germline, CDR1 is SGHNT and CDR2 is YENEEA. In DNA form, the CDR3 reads TGTGCCAGCAACGGTGGTAATACTGAAGCTTTCTTT. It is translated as CASNGGNTEAFF.

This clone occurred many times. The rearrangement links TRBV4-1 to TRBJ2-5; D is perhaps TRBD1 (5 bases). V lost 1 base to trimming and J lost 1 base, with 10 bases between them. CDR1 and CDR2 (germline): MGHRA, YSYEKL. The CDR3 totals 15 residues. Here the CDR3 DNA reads TGCGCCAGCAGCCAAGTCCTGACAGTCCAAGAGACCCAGTACTTC. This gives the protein CASSQVLTVQETQYF.

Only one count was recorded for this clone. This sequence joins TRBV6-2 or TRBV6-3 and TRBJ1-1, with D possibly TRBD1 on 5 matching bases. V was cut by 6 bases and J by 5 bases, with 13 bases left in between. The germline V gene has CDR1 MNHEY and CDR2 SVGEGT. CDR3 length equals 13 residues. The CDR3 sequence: CASSLFQGTEAFF. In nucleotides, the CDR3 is TGTGCCAGCAGCCTCTTTCAGGGAACTGAAGCTTTCTTT.

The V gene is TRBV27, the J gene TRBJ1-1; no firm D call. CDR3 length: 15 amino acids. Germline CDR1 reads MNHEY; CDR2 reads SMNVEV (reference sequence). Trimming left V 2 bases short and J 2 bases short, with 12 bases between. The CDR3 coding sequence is TGTGCCAGCAGTTTAAATATACATATTAACACTGAAGCTTTCTTT. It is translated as CASSLNIHINTEAFF.

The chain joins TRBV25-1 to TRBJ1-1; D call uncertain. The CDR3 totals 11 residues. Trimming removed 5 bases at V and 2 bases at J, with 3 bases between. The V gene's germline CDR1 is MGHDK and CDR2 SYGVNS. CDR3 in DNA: TGTGCCAGCAGTCAAAACACTGAAGCTTTCTTT. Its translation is CASSQNTEAFF.

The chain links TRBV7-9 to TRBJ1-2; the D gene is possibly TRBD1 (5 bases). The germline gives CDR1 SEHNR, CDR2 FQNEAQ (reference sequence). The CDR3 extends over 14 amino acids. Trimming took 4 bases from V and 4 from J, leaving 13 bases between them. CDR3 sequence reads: CASSWTGGIYGYTF. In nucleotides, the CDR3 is TGTGCCAGCAGCTGGACGGGGGGTATCTATGGCTACACCTTC.

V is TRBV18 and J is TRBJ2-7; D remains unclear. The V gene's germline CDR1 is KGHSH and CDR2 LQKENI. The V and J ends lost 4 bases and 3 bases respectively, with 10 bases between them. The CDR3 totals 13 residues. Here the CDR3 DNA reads TGTGCCAGCTCACGGGCAGAGAACTACGAGCAGTACTTC. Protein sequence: CASSRAENYEQYF.

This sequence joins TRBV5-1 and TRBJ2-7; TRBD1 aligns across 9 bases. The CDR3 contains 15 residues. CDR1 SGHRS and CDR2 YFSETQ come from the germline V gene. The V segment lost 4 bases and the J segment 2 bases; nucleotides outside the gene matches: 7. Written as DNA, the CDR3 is TGCGCCAGCAGCCTATCCGGGACAGGGACCTACGAGCAGTACTTC. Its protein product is CASSLSGTGTYEQYF. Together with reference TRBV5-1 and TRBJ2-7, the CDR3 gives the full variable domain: KAGVTQTPRYLIKTRGQQVTLSCSPISGHRSVSWYQQTPGQGLQFLFEYFSETQRNKGNFPGRFSGRQFSNSRSEMNVSTLELGDSALYLCASSLSGTGTYEQYFGPGTRLTVT.

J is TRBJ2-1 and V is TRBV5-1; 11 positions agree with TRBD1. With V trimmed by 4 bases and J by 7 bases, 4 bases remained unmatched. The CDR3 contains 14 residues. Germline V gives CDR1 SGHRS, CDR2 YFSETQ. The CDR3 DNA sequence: TGCGCCAGCAGCGGACAGGGGGCCAATAATGAGCAGTTCTTC. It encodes CASSGQGANNEQFF.

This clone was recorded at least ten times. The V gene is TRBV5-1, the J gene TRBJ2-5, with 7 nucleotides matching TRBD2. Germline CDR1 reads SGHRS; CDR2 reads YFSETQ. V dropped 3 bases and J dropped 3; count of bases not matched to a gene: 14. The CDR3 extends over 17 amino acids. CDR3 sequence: CASSWRWQRGAEETQYF. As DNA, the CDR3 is TGCGCCAGCAGCTGGCGGTGGCAGCGGGGAGCCGAAGAGACCCAGTACTTC.

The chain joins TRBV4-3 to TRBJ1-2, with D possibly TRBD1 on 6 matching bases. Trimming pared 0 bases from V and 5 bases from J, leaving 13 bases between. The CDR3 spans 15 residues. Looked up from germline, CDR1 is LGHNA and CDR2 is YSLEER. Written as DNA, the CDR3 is TGCGCCAGCAGCCAAGACAGGACAGCAGTTTATGGCTACACCTTC. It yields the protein CASSQDRTAVYGYTF.

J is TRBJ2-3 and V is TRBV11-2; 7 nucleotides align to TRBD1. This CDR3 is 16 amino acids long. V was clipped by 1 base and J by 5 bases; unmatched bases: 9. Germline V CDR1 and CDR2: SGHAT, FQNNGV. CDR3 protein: CASSLVVRGQGDTQYF. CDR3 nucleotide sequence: TGTGCCAGCAGCTTAGTGGTAAGGGGGCAAGGAGATACGCAGTATTTT.

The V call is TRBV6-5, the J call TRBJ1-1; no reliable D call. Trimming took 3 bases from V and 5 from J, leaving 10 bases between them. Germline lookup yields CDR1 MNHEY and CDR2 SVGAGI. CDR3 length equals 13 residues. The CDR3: CASSYQRGTEAFF. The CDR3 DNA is TGTGCCAGCAGTTATCAGCGTGGGACTGAAGCTTTCTTT.